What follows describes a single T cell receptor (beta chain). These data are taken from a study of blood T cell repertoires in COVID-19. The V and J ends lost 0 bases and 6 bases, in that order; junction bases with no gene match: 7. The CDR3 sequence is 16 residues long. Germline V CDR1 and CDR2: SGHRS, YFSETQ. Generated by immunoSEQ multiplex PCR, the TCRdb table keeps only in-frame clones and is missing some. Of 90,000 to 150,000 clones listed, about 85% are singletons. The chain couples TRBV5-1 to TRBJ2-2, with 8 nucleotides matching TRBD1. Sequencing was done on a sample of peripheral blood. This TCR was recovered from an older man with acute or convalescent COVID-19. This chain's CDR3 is CASSLVVGQGSGELFF. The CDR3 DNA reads TGCGCCAGCAGCTTGGTCGTTGGACAGGGATCCGGGGAGCTGTTTTTT. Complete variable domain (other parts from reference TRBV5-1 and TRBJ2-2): KAGVTQTPRYLIKTRGQQVTLSCSPISGHRSVSWYQQTPGQGLQFLFEYFSETQRNKGNFPGRFSGRQFSNSRSEMNVSTLELGDSALYLCASSLVVGQGSGELFFGEGSRLTVL.